This T cell receptor (beta chain) originates from a study of spatial heterogeneity in lung cancer. A single record per CDR3 protein comes from TCRdb applying MiXCR to the 5' RACE reads. The sample holds under 30,000 distinct CDR3 sequences, 6% seen once. Study findings and constraints: In blood, ubiquitous expanded tumor TCRs appeared more at resection than follow-up.

Time point meaning: blood at routine non-recurrence follow-up after resection. Tumor, nontumor lung or frozen PBMC supplied whole RNA, sequenced without sorting. This clonotype was seen at least ten times. Its antigen is not identified. The length of the CDR3 is 13 residues. CDR1 is MNHEY, CDR2 SVGEGT, per germline. V lost 0 bases and J lost 4, with 6 bases in between. Sequenced here: PBMCs, sampled at follow-up. The chain links TRBV6-2 or TRBV6-3 to TRBJ1-1, with D unclear. The receptor's source is a male donor with early-stage non-small cell lung cancer. CDR3: CASSYSPSTEAFF. The CDR3 coding sequence is TGTGCCAGCAGTTACTCCCCATCCACTGAAGCTTTCTTT.